Reported below is one T cell receptor beta chain. CDR1 and CDR2 from the germline V gene are KGHSH and LQKENI. The CDR3 runs 15 residues. The J segment lost 6 bases and the V segment lost 5 bases, leaving 4 bases of the junction unmatched. This record comes from a study of blood T cell repertoires in COVID-19. At the level of the study: The study drew acute and convalescent COVID-19 samples from the United States, Italy and Spain. T cells, B-cell-depleted T cells, or PBMCs supplied cDNA or gDNA.

Original handling: Amplification from reference gene primers served as the basis for estimated nucleated cell counts. Method: immunoSEQ multiplex PCR; TCRdb's copy keeps in-frame clones and lacks some. V and J calls and clone size are given by that table; D and trimming were obtained from the DNA. The data show more than 70,000 clones, approximately 80% seen once. The sequence was collected from a woman aged 65 to 85 with acute or convalescent COVID-19. The V and J genes are TRBV18 and TRBJ2-1, with TRBD2 matching over 13 bases. The specimen sequenced was peripheral blood. CDR3 sequence (DNA): TGTGCCAGCTCAGACACTAGCGGGAGGGCCAATGAGCAGTTCTTC. This sequence encodes CASSDTSGRANEQFF.